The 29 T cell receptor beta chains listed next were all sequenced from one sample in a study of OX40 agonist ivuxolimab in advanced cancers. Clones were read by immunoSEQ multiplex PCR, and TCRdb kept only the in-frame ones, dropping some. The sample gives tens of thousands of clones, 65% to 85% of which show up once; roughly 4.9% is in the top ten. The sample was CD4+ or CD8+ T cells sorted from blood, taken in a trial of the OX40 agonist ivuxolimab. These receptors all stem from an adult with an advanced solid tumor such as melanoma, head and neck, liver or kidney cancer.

Here the CDR3 DNA reads TGTGCCAGCAGCCAAACCGCGCTCAGGGTACGGCGGTATTTT. Residues: CASSQTALRVRRYF. The V gene is TRBV11-1, the J gene TRBJ2-3, with D possibly TRBD1 on 5 matching bases. The CDR3 has 14 amino acids. In germline, CDR1 is SGHAT, CDR2 FQDESV (reference sequence). Trimming took off 5 bases at V and 14 bases at J, with 23 bases between the two ends. Combining the CDR3 with reference TRBV11-1 and TRBJ2-3 gives the whole variable domain EAEVAQSPRYKITEKSQAVAFWCDPISGHATLYWYRQILGQGPELLVQFQDESVVDDSQLPKDRFSAERLKGVDSTLKIQPAELGDSAMYLCASSQTALRVRRYFGPGTRLTVL.

CDR3 region: CASTQAGQFNQPQHF. The CDR3 nucleotides read TGTGCCAGCACTCAAGCGGGACAGTTCAATCAGCCCCAGCATTTT. The rearrangement joins TRBV2 to TRBJ1-5; 7 positions agree with TRBD1. The trim removed 7 bases at V and 3 bases at J, leaving 9 bases unmatched. Germline assignment: CDR1 SNHLY and CDR2 FYNNEI. The CDR3 runs 15 residues.

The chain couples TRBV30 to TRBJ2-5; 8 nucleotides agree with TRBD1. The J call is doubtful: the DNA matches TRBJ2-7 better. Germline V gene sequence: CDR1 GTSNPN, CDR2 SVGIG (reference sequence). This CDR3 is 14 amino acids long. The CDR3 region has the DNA TGTGCCTGGATACAGGACAGGGTCGGATACGAGCAGTACTTC. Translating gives CAWIQDRVGYEQYF.

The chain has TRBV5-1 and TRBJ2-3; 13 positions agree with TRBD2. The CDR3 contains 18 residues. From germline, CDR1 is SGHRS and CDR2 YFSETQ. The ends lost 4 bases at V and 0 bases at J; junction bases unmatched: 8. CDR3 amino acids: CASSGGLAGAASTDTQYF. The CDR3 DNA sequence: TGCGCCAGCAGCGGAGGACTAGCGGGGGCCGCTAGCACAGATACGCAGTATTTT. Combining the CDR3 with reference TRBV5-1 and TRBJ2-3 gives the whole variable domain KAGVTQTPRYLIKTRGQQVTLSCSPISGHRSVSWYQQTPGQGLQFLFEYFSETQRNKGNFPGRFSGRQFSNSRSEMNVSTLELGDSALYLCASSGGLAGAASTDTQYFGPGTRLTVL.

In DNA, the CDR3 is TGTGCCAGCAGCTTAGATCACAGGGTCATCAATGAGCAGTTCTTC. Its translation is CASSLDHRVINEQFF. The chain combines TRBV7-8 with TRBJ2-1; a weak D match, TRBD1 (6 bases). Germline loops: CDR1 SGHVS, CDR2 FQNEAQ. The V end lost 1 base, the J end lost 6 bases, and 13 bases lay between the germline ends. CDR3 length: 15 residues.

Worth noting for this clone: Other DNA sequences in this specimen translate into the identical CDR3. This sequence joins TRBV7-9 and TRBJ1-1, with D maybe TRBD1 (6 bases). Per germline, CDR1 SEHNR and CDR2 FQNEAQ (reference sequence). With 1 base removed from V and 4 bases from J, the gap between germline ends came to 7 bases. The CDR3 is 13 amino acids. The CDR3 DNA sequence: TGTGCCAGCAGCTTAGAGGGGGGCACTGAAGCTTTCTTT. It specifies CASSLEGGTEAFF.

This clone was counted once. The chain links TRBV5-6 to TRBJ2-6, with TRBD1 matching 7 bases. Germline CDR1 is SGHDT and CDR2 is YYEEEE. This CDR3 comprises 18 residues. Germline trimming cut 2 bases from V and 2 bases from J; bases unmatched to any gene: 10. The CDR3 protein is CASSLRQGSFTGANVLTF. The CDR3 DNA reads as TGTGCCAGCAGCTTACGACAGGGAAGTTTTACTGGGGCCAACGTCCTGACTTTC.

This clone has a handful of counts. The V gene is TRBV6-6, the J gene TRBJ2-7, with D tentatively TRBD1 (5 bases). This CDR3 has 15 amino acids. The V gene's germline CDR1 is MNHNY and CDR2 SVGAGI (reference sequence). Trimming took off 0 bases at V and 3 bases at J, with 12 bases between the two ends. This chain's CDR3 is CASSYSQGLGYEQYF. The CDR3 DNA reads TGTGCCAGCAGTTACTCCCAGGGTCTCGGCTACGAGCAGTACTTC.

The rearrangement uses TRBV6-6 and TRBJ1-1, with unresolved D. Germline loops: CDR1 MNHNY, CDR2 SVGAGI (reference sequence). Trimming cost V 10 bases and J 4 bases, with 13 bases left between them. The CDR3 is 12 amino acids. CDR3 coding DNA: TGTGCCACCTTAGCCGGAGTCACTGAAGCTTTCTTT. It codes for CATLAGVTEAFF.

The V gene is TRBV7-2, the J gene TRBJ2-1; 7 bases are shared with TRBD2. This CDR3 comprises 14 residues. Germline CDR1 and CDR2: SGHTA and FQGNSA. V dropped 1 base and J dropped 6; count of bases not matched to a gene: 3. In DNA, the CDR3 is TGTGCCAGCAGCTTAGGCGGGAGCGTCAATGAGCAGTTCTTC. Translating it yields CASSLGGSVNEQFF.

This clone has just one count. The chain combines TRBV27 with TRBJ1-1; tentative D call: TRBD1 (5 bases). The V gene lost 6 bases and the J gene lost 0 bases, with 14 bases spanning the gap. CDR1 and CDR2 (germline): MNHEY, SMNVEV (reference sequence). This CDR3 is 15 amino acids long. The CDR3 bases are TGTGCCAGCAGGCTGGACATTTCAGTGAACACTGAAGCTTTCTTT. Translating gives CASRLDISVNTEAFF.

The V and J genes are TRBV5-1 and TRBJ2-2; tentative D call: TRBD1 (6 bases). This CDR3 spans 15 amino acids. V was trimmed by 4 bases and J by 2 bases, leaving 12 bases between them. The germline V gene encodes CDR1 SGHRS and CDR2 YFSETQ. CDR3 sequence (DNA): TGCGCCAGCAGCATAGACAGGAGAAACACCGGGGAGCTGTTTTTT. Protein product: CASSIDRRNTGELFF.

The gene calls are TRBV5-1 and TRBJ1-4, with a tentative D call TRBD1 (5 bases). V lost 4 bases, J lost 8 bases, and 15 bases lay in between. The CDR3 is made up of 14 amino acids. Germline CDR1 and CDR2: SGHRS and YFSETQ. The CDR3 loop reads CASSGGEIWEKLFF. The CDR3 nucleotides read TGCGCCAGCAGCGGAGGGGAGATTTGGGAAAAACTGTTTTTT.

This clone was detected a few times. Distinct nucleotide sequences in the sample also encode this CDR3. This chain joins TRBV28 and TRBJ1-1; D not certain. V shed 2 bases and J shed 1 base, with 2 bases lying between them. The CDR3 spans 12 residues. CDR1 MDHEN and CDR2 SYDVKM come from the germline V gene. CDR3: CASSLENTEAFF. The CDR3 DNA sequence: TGTGCCAGCAGTTTAGAGAACACTGAAGCTTTCTTT.

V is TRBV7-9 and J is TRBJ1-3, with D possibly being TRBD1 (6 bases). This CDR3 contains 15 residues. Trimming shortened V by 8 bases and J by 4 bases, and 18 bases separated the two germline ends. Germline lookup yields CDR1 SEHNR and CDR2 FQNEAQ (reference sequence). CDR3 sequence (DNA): TGTGCCAGCCCGGGACGGGGGGCGCCGGGAAACACCATATATTTT. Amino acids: CASPGRGAPGNTIYF. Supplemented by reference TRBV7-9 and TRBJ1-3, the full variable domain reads DTGVSQNPRHKITKRGQNVTFRCDPISEHNRLYWYRQTLGQGPEFLTYFQNEAQLEKSRLLSDRFSAERPKGSFSTLEIQRTEQGDSAMYLCASPGRGAPGNTIYFGEGSWLTVV.

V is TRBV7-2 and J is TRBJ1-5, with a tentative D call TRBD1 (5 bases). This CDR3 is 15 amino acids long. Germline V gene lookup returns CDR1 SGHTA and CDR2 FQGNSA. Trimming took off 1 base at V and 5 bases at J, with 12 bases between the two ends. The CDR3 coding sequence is TGTGCCAGCAGCTTAGGGGGCGGGATGCATCAGCCCCAGCATTTT. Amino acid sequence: CASSLGGGMHQPQHF.

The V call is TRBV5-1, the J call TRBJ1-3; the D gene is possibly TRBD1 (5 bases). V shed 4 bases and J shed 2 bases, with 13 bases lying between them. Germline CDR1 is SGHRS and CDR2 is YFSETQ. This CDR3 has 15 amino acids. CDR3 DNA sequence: TGCGCCAGCAGCCCGGGCACCAGGGCTGGAAACACCATATATTTT. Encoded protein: CASSPGTRAGNTIYF.

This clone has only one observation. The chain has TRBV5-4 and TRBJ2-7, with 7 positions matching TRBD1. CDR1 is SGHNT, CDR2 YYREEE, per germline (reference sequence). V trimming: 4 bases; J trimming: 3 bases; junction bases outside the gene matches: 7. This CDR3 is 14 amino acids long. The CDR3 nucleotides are TGTGCCAGCAGCACACGACAGGGAAACTACGAGCAGTACTTC. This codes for CASSTRQGNYEQYF.

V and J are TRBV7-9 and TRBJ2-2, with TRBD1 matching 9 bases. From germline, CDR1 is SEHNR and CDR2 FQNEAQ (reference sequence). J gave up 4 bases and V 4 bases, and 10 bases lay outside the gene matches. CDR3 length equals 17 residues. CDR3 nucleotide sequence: TGTGCCAGCAGCTCCTCTCCGGGACAGGGAGGCACCGGGGAGCTGTTTTTT. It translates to CASSSSPGQGGTGELFF.

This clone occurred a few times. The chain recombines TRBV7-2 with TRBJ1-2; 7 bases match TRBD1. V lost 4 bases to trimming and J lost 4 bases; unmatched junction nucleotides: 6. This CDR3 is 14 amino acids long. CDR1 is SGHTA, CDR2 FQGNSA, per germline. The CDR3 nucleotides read TGTGCCAGCAGCTCCGGGACAGCGGGCTATGGCTACACCTTC. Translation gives CASSSGTAGYGYTF.

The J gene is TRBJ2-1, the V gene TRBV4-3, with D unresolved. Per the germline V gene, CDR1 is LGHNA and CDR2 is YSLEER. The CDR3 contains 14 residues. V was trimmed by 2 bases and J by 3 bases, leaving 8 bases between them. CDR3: CASSQSNGYNEQFF. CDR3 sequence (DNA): TGCGCCAGCAGCCAATCAAACGGCTACAATGAGCAGTTCTTC.

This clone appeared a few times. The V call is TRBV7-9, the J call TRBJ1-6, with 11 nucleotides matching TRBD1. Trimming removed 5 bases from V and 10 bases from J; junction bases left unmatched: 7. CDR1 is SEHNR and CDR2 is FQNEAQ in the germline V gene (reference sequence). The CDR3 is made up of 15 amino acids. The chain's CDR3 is CASSSTGTGGSPLHF. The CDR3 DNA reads TGTGCCAGCAGCAGCACCGGGACAGGGGGATCACCCCTCCACTTT. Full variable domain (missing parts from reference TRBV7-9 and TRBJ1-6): DTGVSQNPRHKITKRGQNVTFRCDPISEHNRLYWYRQTLGQGPEFLTYFQNEAQLEKSRLLSDRFSAERPKGSFSTLEIQRTEQGDSAMYLCASSSTGTGGSPLHFGNGTRLTVT.

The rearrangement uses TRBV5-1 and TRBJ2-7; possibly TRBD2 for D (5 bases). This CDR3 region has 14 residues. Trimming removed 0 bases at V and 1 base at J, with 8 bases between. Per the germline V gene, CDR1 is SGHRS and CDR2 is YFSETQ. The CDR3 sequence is CASSLAGMSYEQYF. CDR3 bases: TGCGCCAGCAGCTTGGCCGGGATGTCCTACGAGCAGTACTTC. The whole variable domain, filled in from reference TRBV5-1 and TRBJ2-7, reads KAGVTQTPRYLIKTRGQQVTLSCSPISGHRSVSWYQQTPGQGLQFLFEYFSETQRNKGNFPGRFSGRQFSNSRSEMNVSTLELGDSALYLCASSLAGMSYEQYFGPGTRLTVT.

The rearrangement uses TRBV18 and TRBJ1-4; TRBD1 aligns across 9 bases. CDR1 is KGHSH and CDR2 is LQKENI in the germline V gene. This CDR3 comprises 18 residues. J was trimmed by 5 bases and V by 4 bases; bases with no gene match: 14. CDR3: CASSRLGTGSMENEKLFF. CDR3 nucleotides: TGTGCCAGCTCACGACTCGGGACAGGGTCCATGGAGAATGAAAAACTGTTTTTT.

The CDR3 spells CASRREKGETQYF. DNA of the CDR3: TGTGCCAGCAGAAGGGAGAAAGGGGAGACCCAGTACTTC. The genes are TRBV6-6 and TRBJ2-5; perhaps TRBD2 as D (5 bases). Deletions cut 6 bases from V and 5 bases from J, with 13 bases between. This CDR3 comprises 13 residues. The germline CDR1 and CDR2 sequences are MNHNY and SVGAGI (reference sequence).

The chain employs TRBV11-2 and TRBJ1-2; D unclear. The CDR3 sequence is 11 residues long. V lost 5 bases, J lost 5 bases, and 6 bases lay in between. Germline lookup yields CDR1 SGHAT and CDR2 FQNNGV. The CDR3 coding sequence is TGTGCCAGCAGCGCAGCGTATGGCTACACCTTC. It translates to CASSAAYGYTF.

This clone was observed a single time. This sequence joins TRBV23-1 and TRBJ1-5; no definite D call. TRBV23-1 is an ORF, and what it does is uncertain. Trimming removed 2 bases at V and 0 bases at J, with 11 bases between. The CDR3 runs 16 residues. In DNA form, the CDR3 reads TGCGCCAGCAGTCAAAGGGCCGGGTATAGCAATCAGCCCCAGCATTTT. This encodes CASSQRAGYSNQPQHF.

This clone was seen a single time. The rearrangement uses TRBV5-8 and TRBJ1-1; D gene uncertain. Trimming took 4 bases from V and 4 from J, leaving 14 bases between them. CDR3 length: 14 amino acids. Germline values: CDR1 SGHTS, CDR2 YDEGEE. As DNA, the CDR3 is TGTGCCAGCAGCCGGAATATGGGTAGCACTGAAGCTTTCTTT. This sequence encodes CASSRNMGSTEAFF.

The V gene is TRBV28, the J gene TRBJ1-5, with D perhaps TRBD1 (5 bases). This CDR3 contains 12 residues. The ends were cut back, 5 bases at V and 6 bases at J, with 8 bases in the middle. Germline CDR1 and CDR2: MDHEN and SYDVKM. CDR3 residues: CASSQGGQPQHF. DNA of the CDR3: TGTGCCAGCAGTCAGGGCGGTCAGCCCCAGCATTTT.